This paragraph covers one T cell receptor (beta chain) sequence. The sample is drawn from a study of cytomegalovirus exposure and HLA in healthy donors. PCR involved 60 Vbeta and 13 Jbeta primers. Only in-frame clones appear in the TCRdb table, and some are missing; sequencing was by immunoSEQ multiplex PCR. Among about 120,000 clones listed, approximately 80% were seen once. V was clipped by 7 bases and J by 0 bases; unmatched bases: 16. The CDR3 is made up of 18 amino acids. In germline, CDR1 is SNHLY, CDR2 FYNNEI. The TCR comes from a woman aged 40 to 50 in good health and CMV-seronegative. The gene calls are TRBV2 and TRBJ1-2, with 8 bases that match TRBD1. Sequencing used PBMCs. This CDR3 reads CASTEQVQGALANYGYTF. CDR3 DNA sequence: TGTGCCAGCACCGAACAAGTGCAGGGGGCTTTAGCTAACTATGGCTACACCTTC. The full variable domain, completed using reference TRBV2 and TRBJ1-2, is EPEVTQTPSHQVTQMGQEVILRCVPISNHLYFYWYRQILGQKVEFLVSFYNNEISEKSEIFDDQFSVERPDGSNFTLKIRSTKLEDSAMYFCASTEQVQGALANYGYTFGSGTRLTVV.